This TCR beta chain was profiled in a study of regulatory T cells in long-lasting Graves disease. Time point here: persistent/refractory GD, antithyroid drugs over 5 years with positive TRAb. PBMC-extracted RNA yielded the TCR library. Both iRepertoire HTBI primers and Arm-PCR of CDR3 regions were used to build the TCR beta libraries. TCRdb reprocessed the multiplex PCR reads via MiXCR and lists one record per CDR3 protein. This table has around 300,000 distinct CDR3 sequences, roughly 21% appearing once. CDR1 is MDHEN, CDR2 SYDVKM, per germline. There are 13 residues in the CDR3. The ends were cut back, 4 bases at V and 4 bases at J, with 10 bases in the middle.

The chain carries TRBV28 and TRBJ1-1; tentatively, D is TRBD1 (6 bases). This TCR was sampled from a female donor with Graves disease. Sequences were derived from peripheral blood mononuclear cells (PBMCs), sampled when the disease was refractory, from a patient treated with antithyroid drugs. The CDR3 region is CASSWTVCTEAFF. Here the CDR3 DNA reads TGTGCCAGCAGTTGGACAGTCTGCACTGAAGCTTTCTTT.